The 30 T cell receptor beta chains reported below all come from one sample, sequenced in a study of blood T cell repertoires in COVID-19. This table comes from immunoSEQ multiplex PCR, and its TCRdb copy is limited to in-frame clones, with some not included. Of 180,000 or so clones listed, 70% to 90% are singletons. The sequencing sample was made of peripheral blood. These receptors all stem from a man between 18 and 35 years old with acute or convalescent COVID-19.

CDR3 in DNA: TGCAGTGCTAGTAGGGCGTGGACAGCCCAAGAGACCCAGTACTTC. Residues: CSASRAWTAQETQYF. This chain connects TRBV20-1 to TRBJ2-5, with a weak D call TRBD1 (6 bases). CDR1 and CDR2 (germline): DFQATT, SNEGSKA (reference sequence). Trimming removed 3 bases at V and 1 base at J, with 15 bases between. The CDR3 is 15 residues long.

The gene calls are TRBV7-9 and TRBJ1-3, with TRBD1 identical over 10 bases. This CDR3 is built from 16 residues. Trimming took 5 bases from V and 4 from J; bases not matched to a gene: 8. Per the germline V gene, CDR1 is SEHNR and CDR2 is FQNEAQ (reference sequence). The CDR3 region is CASSLWTGGSGNTIYF. Written as DNA, the CDR3 is TGTGCCAGCAGCCTATGGACAGGGGGGTCCGGAAACACCATATATTTT.

Of note for this clone: The sample holds other DNA sequences that translate to the same CDR3. This chain uses TRBV29-1 with TRBJ1-2, with D possibly matching TRBD1 (5 bases). Germline V gene data show CDR1 as SQVTM and CDR2 as ANQGSEA. V was pared by 4 bases and J by 2 bases, with 11 bases between. The CDR3 is made up of 13 amino acids. The CDR3 is CSVVSTANYGYTF. In DNA, the CDR3 is TGCAGCGTTGTGTCGACAGCAAACTATGGCTACACCTTC.

This chain connects TRBV29-1 to TRBJ1-5; 9 nucleotides align to TRBD1. CDR3 length equals 13 residues. Trimming at V came to 2 bases and at J to 6 bases, leaving 2 bases not matched to a gene. The germline V gene encodes CDR1 SQVTM and CDR2 ANQGSEA. The chain's CDR3 is CSVETGGGQPQHF. DNA of the CDR3: TGCAGCGTTGAAACAGGGGGCGGTCAGCCCCAGCATTTT.

This sequence joins TRBV12-5 and TRBJ2-7; D perhaps matches TRBD1 (5 bases). In germline, CDR1 is LGHNT, CDR2 FRNRAP. Trimming stripped 3 bases from V and 1 base from J, with 10 bases between. The CDR3 has 14 residues. CDR3 residues: CASGFPDSSYEQYF. The CDR3 DNA reads as TGTGCTAGTGGTTTCCCCGACAGTTCCTACGAGCAGTACTTC.

This chain uses TRBV11-2 with TRBJ1-1; TRBD1 aligns across 8 bases. The germline CDR1 and CDR2 sequences are SGHAT and FQNNGV. V was pared by 4 bases and J by 0 bases, with 4 bases of the junction left unmatched. The CDR3 extends over 15 amino acids. In DNA, the CDR3 is TGTGCCAGCAGCTCTTGGACAGGGTTGAACACTGAAGCTTTCTTT. Encoded protein: CASSSWTGLNTEAFF.

V gene TRBV7-2 combines with J gene TRBJ2-5; D is ambiguous. The germline gives CDR1 SGHTA, CDR2 FQGNSA. V gave up 1 base and J gave up 4 bases, with 13 bases separating them. The CDR3 totals 15 residues. CDR3 protein: CASSLVADYPETQYF. The CDR3 DNA follows: TGTGCCAGCAGCTTAGTGGCGGATTACCCAGAGACCCAGTACTTC.

This rearrangement joins TRBV7-9 to TRBJ2-2, with TRBD2 matching over 8 bases. Germline CDR1 and CDR2: SEHNR and FQNEAQ (reference sequence). The CDR3 spans 16 residues. The ends lost 4 bases at V and 1 base at J; junction bases unmatched: 5. In nucleotides, the CDR3 is TGTGCCAGCAGCTCCCATGCGGGGGGGAACACCGGGGAGCTGTTTTTT. It translates to CASSSHAGGNTGELFF.

This clone came up once. V gene TRBV6-5 combines with J gene TRBJ1-3; 7 positions match TRBD1. CDR3 size: 15 residues. Germline lookup yields CDR1 MNHEY and CDR2 SVGAGI. The ends lost 6 bases at V and 2 bases at J; junction bases unmatched: 7. CDR3 loop: CASSVKGAAGNTIYF. DNA for the CDR3: TGTGCCAGCAGCGTAAAGGGGGCGGCTGGAAACACCATATATTTT.

V is TRBV6-5 and J is TRBJ2-7; maybe TRBD2 (5 bases). Trimming took 6 bases from V and 2 from J, leaving 17 bases between them. The germline CDR1 and CDR2 sequences are MNHEY and SVGAGI. The length of the CDR3 is 15 residues. Written as DNA, the CDR3 is TGTGCCAGCAGCGCTAGCCCCTCCGGGGCCTACGAGCAGTACGTC. Its translation is CASSASPSGAYEQYV.

The rearrangement links TRBV3-1 (or the pseudogene TRBV3-2) to TRBJ1-1; D is uncertain. Trimming pared 1 base from V and 0 bases from J, leaving 6 bases between. This CDR3 contains 14 residues. Germline CDR1 LGHDT, CDR2 YNNKEL (reference sequence). The CDR3 sequence is CASSQGEMNTEAFF. The DNA for the CDR3 is TGTGCCAGCAGCCAAGGGGAGATGAACACTGAAGCTTTCTTT.

This CDR3 is CASNPTGYYGYTF. The CDR3 bases are TGTGCCAGCAACCCCACAGGATACTATGGCTACACCTTC. This chain links TRBV28 with TRBJ1-2; the D gene is possibly TRBD1 (5 bases). This CDR3 region has 13 residues. Trimming removed 7 bases from V and 3 bases from J, with 12 bases in between. CDR1 is MDHEN and CDR2 is SYDVKM in the germline V gene.

This clone was observed once. The chain recombines TRBV7-8 with TRBJ2-7; D not certain. Germline V lookup: CDR1 SGHVS, CDR2 FQNEAQ. The ends were cut back, 1 base at V and 5 bases at J, with 9 bases in the middle. The CDR3 runs 13 residues. CDR3 in amino acids: CASSLGQPNEQYF. CDR3 in DNA: TGTGCCAGCAGCTTAGGACAACCCAACGAGCAGTACTTC.

This chain uses TRBV10-1 with TRBJ2-5; D is unresolved. There are 14 residues in the CDR3. The germline V gene encodes CDR1 WNHNN and CDR2 SYGVQD (reference sequence). Trimming shortened V by 4 bases and J by 7 bases, and 16 bases separated the two germline ends. Here the CDR3 reads CASSANSATGTQYF. Here the CDR3 DNA reads TGCGCCAGCAGTGCAAACAGTGCGACCGGGACCCAGTACTTC.

The chain employs TRBV29-1 and TRBJ2-5, with D perhaps TRBD1 (6 bases). Trimming removed 3 bases from V and 4 bases from J, with 9 bases in between. The CDR3 is 12 residues long. The germline CDR1 and CDR2 sequences are SQVTM and ANQGSEA. CDR3 region: CSVDGTSETQYF. The CDR3 coding sequence is TGCAGCGTTGATGGGACATCAGAGACCCAGTACTTC. The full variable domain, rest sourced from reference TRBV29-1 and TRBJ2-5, is SAVISQKPSRDICQRGTSLTIQCQVDSQVTMMFWYRQQPGQSLTLIATANQGSEATYESGFVIDKFPISRPNLTFSTLTVSNMSPEDSSIYLCSVDGTSETQYFGPGTRLLVL.

This chain uses TRBV10-3 with TRBJ1-6, with 7 nucleotides matching TRBD1. V dropped 6 bases and J dropped 5; count of bases not matched to a gene: 10. CDR1 ENHRY and CDR2 SYGVKD come from the germline V gene. This CDR3 contains 16 residues. The CDR3 DNA sequence: TGTGCCATCAGCCGAGCCGGGACAGCGGATAATTCACCCCTCCACTTT. It translates to CAISRAGTADNSPLHF.

The chain combines TRBV7-9 with TRBJ2-7; possibly TRBD1 for D (5 bases). CDR3 length equals 16 residues. CDR1 is SEHNR, CDR2 FQNEAQ, per germline (reference sequence). Trimming shortened V by 5 bases and J by 2 bases, and 19 bases separated the two germline ends. The CDR3 coding sequence is TGTGCCAGCAGCCCAGAGGCCCAAATGACAGCCTACGAGCAGTACTTC. This translates into CASSPEAQMTAYEQYF.

The rearrangement joins TRBV2 to TRBJ1-2, with D possibly matching TRBD1 (6 bases). CDR3 length: 16 amino acids. V lost 9 bases, J lost 6 bases, and 26 bases lay in between. Germline CDR1 and CDR2: SNHLY and FYNNEI. CDR3 DNA sequence: TGTGCCAGTAACTCGGGGTTTGGGACATACATGGATGGCTACACCTTC. It is translated as CASNSGFGTYMDGYTF.

V is TRBV27 and J is TRBJ1-1; no reliable D call. Trimming cost V 2 bases and J 0 bases, with 7 bases left between them. The germline V gene encodes CDR1 MNHEY and CDR2 SMNVEV (reference sequence). CDR3 length: 14 amino acids. The CDR3 loop reads CASSLNGMNTEAFF. As DNA, the CDR3 is TGTGCCAGCAGTTTAAACGGGATGAACACTGAAGCTTTCTTT.

The chain combines TRBV7-2 with TRBJ1-6; a possible D gene is TRBD1 (5 bases). V gave up 5 bases and J gave up 5 bases, with 19 bases separating them. Germline CDR1 SGHTA, CDR2 FQGNSA. The CDR3 sequence is 17 residues long. DNA of the CDR3: TGTGCCAGCAGCCCCTTTGGACGGAGGGGCAATAATTCACCCCTCCACTTT. This gives the protein CASSPFGRRGNNSPLHF.

This clone is a singleton in its sample. The rearrangement joins TRBV30 to TRBJ1-5; TRBD1 is a possible D gene (6 bases). CDR1 is GTSNPN and CDR2 is SVGIG in the germline V gene (reference sequence). The CDR3 totals 14 residues. V lost 2 bases and J lost 3, with 11 bases in between. CDR3 sequence: CAWSRQDHNQPQHF. CDR3 bases: TGTGCCTGGAGTAGACAGGACCACAATCAGCCCCAGCATTTT. Full variable domain (outside the CDR3, taken from reference TRBV30 and TRBJ1-5): SQTIHQWPATLVQPVGSPLSLECTVEGTSNPNLYWYRQAAGRGLQLLFYSVGIGQISSEVPQNLSASRPQDRQFILSSKKLLLSDSGFYLCAWSRQDHNQPQHFGDGTRLSIL.

The chain is built from TRBV9 and TRBJ2-1; TRBD2 aligns across 7 bases. The CDR3 runs 16 residues. V lost 0 bases and J lost 1; bases outside the gene matches: 4. Per the germline V gene, CDR1 is SGDLS and CDR2 is YYNGEE. The CDR3 reads CASSVATGGSYNEQFF. The CDR3 DNA is TGTGCCAGCAGCGTAGCTACGGGGGGTTCCTACAATGAGCAGTTCTTC.

This clone was counted only a few times. The V and J genes are TRBV18 and TRBJ1-2, with D possibly TRBD1 on 5 matching bases. Germline V gene sequence: CDR1 KGHSH, CDR2 LQKENI. The CDR3 is made up of 13 amino acids. The V and J ends lost 4 bases and 4 bases respectively, with 10 bases between them. CDR3: CASSQGTSYGYTF. Written as DNA, the CDR3 is TGTGCCAGCTCACAGGGGACTTCCTATGGCTACACCTTC.

This clone was detected once. This chain uses TRBV19 with TRBJ2-3; TRBD2 is a possible D gene (7 bases). This CDR3 has 14 residues. The V and J ends lost 6 bases and 3 bases respectively, with 13 bases between them. CDR1 is LNHDA and CDR2 is SQIVND in the germline V gene (reference sequence). The CDR3 DNA sequence: TGTGCCAGTAGGGTTGGGGGGGCAACAGATACGCAGTATTTT. It is translated as CASRVGGATDTQYF. Filled out from reference TRBV19 and TRBJ2-3, the complete variable domain reads DGGITQSPKYLFRKEGQNVTLSCEQNLNHDAMYWYRQDPGQGLRLIYYSQIVNDFQKGDIAEGYSVSREKKESFPLTVTSAQKNPTAFYLCASRVGGATDTQYFGPGTRLTVL.

The rearrangement links TRBV2 to TRBJ1-5; D is undetermined. Germline CDR1 is SNHLY and CDR2 is FYNNEI. This CDR3 contains 16 residues. V lost 4 bases to trimming and J lost 7 bases, with 20 bases between them. The CDR3 loop is CASSVVVSGAGQPQHF. The DNA for the CDR3 is TGTGCCAGCAGTGTTGTGGTCAGTGGAGCGGGACAGCCCCAGCATTTT.

This sequence joins TRBV6-6 and TRBJ2-7; 7 bases are a match to TRBD1. Germline assignment: CDR1 MNHNY and CDR2 SVGAGI (reference sequence). CDR3 length: 14 amino acids. Trimming took 8 bases from V and 2 from J; bases not matched to a gene: 9. As DNA, the CDR3 is TGTGCCAGCCACGGGACAGTCCAAGCCTACGAGCAGTACTTC. It encodes CASHGTVQAYEQYF.

V is TRBV19 and J is TRBJ1-5; unclear D gene. Germline V gene lookup returns CDR1 LNHDA and CDR2 SQIVND (reference sequence). V was cut by 1 base and J by 3 bases, with 13 bases left in between. The CDR3 runs 16 residues. CDR3 amino acids: CASSIARVAYNQPQHF. Here the CDR3 DNA reads TGTGCCAGTAGTATAGCACGGGTAGCTTACAATCAGCCCCAGCATTTT.

The chain uses TRBV28 and TRBJ1-2; TRBD1 might be the D (5 bases). Trimming pared 5 bases from V and 0 bases from J, leaving 10 bases between. The CDR3 runs to 14 residues. In germline, CDR1 is MDHEN, CDR2 SYDVKM. The CDR3 protein is CASSRGLTNYGYTF. The CDR3 DNA reads as TGTGCCAGCAGTCGGGGACTAACTAACTATGGCTACACCTTC.

The chain recombines TRBV4-1 with TRBJ1-5; weak D call: TRBD1 (6 bases). V lost 4 bases, J lost 4 bases, and 14 bases lay in between. The V gene's germline CDR1 is MGHRA and CDR2 YSYEKL. This CDR3 spans 15 amino acids. CDR3 sequence reads: CASSPGTGRNQPQHF. CDR3 in DNA: TGCGCCAGCAGCCCCGGTACAGGGAGAAATCAGCCCCAGCATTTT.

This clone occurred once. The chain uses TRBV19 and TRBJ2-4; D possibly corresponds to TRBD2 (7 bases). The germline gives CDR1 LNHDA, CDR2 SQIVND (reference sequence). The CDR3 is 14 residues long. The CDR3 is CATRGGRAKNIQYF. The CDR3 coding sequence is TGTGCGACAAGGGGGGGCCGGGCCAAAAACATTCAGTACTTC.